The next 17 T cell receptor beta chains were all read from a single sample in a study of cytomegalovirus exposure and HLA in healthy donors. Primers for the PCR totalled 60 Vbeta and 13 Jbeta. This table comes from immunoSEQ multiplex PCR, and its TCRdb copy is limited to in-frame clones, with some not included. The sample includes under 200,000 clones, roughly three quarters of them seen just once. The sample taken for sequencing was PBMCs. These receptors were taken from a male donor in good health and CMV-seropositive.

This clone appeared a few times. The chain couples TRBV30 to TRBJ2-7; 7 nucleotides line up with TRBD1. Trimming cost V 3 bases and J 3 bases; bases outside gene matches: 5. Germline-derived CDR1 and CDR2 are GTSNPN and SVGIG (reference sequence). This CDR3 comprises 13 residues. CDR3 bases: TGTGCCTGGAGCCTCCGGGACAGCTACGAGCAGTACTTC. It codes for CAWSLRDSYEQYF. Full variable domain (remainder filled in from reference TRBV30 and TRBJ2-7): SQTIHQWPATLVQPVGSPLSLECTVEGTSNPNLYWYRQAAGRGLQLLFYSVGIGQISSEVPQNLSASRPQDRQFILSSKKLLLSDSGFYLCAWSLRDSYEQYFGPGTRLTVT.

The chain has TRBV2 and TRBJ2-2; no clear D gene. CDR1 SNHLY and CDR2 FYNNEI come from the germline V gene. Trimming took off 6 bases at V and 5 bases at J, with 13 bases between the two ends. CDR3 size: 14 residues. The CDR3 is CASSKGPGTGELFF. For the CDR3, the DNA is TGTGCCAGCAGCAAAGGCCCGGGTACCGGGGAGCTGTTTTTT.

The chain uses TRBV7-6 and TRBJ2-1, with TRBD2 matching over 8 bases. From germline, CDR1 is SGHVS and CDR2 FNYEAQ. The CDR3 is made up of 20 amino acids. Trimming removed 1 base from V and 1 base from J; junction bases left unmatched: 15. CDR3 protein: CASSLEGGGGLPRSYNEQFF. CDR3 sequence (DNA): TGTGCCAGCAGCTTAGAGGGGGGCGGGGGGCTCCCAAGGTCCTACAATGAGCAGTTCTTC.

This sequence joins TRBV5-6 and TRBJ1-5, with 10 bases matching TRBD1. J was trimmed by 6 bases and V by 0 bases; bases with no gene match: 15. Germline-derived CDR1 and CDR2 are SGHDT and YYEEEE. The CDR3 has 19 amino acids. CDR3 protein: CASSLGGTGAVNGGQPQHF. The DNA of the CDR3 is TGTGCCAGCAGCTTGGGAGGGACAGGGGCGGTAAATGGGGGTCAGCCCCAGCATTTT.

This chain links TRBV9 with TRBJ1-2; 10 bases line up with TRBD1. Unmatched junction bases numbered 3, after V lost 3 bases and J lost 4 bases. CDR3 size: 14 residues. Per the germline V gene, CDR1 is SGDLS and CDR2 is YYNGEE. CDR3 in amino acids: CASSGDRGVYGYTF. The CDR3 DNA reads TGTGCCAGCAGCGGGGACAGGGGCGTCTATGGCTACACCTTC.

This rearrangement joins TRBV9 to TRBJ2-2; the match to TRBD1 covers 7 bases. The V and J ends lost 5 bases and 5 bases, in that order; junction bases with no gene match: 6. The CDR3 is made up of 14 amino acids. CDR1 is SGDLS and CDR2 is YYNGEE in the germline V gene. CDR3 DNA: TGTGCCAGCAGATCGACAGGGAATACCGGGGAGCTGTTTTTT. As protein: CASRSTGNTGELFF.

CDR3 sequence reads: CASSAEQGRSYEQYF. The CDR3 bases are TGTGCCAGCAGCGCTGAACAGGGAAGGTCCTACGAGCAGTACTTC. This rearrangement joins TRBV9 to TRBJ2-7, with D perhaps TRBD1 (6 bases). Trimming left V 3 bases short and J 1 base short, with 14 bases between. This CDR3 has 15 residues. Germline V lookup: CDR1 SGDLS, CDR2 YYNGEE. The entire variable domain, with the rest obtained from reference TRBV9 and TRBJ2-7, is as follows: DSGVTQTPKHLITATGQRVTLRCSPRSGDLSVYWYQQSLDQGLQFLIQYYNGEERAKGNILERFSAQQFPDLHSELNLSSLELGDSALYFCASSAEQGRSYEQYFGPGTRLTVT.

V is TRBV7-9 and J is TRBJ1-3, with D perhaps matching TRBD1 (5 bases). V lost 5 bases, J lost 4 bases, and 15 bases lay in between. This CDR3 is built from 15 residues. CDR1 SEHNR and CDR2 FQNEAQ come from the germline V gene (reference sequence). The CDR3 coding sequence is TGTGCCAGCAGCCCAGGCCTCCGGGGGGGAAACACCATATATTTT. Residues: CASSPGLRGGNTIYF.

The rearrangement uses TRBV5-1 and TRBJ2-5, with D maybe TRBD1 (6 bases). The J call may not be correct, given that the DNA end is closer to TRBJ2-7. The CDR3 spans 14 residues. The V gene's germline CDR1 is SGHRS and CDR2 YFSETQ. The CDR3 sequence is CASSLNRDTYEQYF. The CDR3 DNA reads TGCGCCAGCAGCTTGAACAGGGACACCTACGAGCAGTACTTC.

The V gene is TRBV5-1, the J gene TRBJ2-1; 13 bases are shared with TRBD2. Looked up from germline, CDR1 is SGHRS and CDR2 is YFSETQ. Germline trimming cut 4 bases from V and 7 bases from J; bases unmatched to any gene: 5. This CDR3 contains 15 residues. The CDR3 spells CASSTWTSGGNEQFF. The CDR3 nucleotides are TGCGCCAGCAGCACCTGGACTAGCGGGGGAAATGAGCAGTTCTTC.

This chain links TRBV7-2 with TRBJ2-1; the match to TRBD2 covers 7 bases. CDR1 SGHTA and CDR2 FQGNSA come from the germline V gene. After removal of 6 bases from V and 5 bases from J, the junction contained 7 bases not matched to a gene. The CDR3 has 14 amino acids. The chain's CDR3 is CASRPSLANNEQFF. In DNA form, the CDR3 reads TGTGCCAGCAGACCCTCACTAGCGAACAATGAGCAGTTCTTC.

This clone was seen only once. The gene calls are TRBV11-2 and TRBJ1-2; possible D gene TRBD1, 5 bases. V was cut by 4 bases and J by 3 bases, with 15 bases left in between. The CDR3 is 15 amino acids. Germline V gene lookup returns CDR1 SGHAT and CDR2 FQNNGV. CDR3 residues: CASSSKGVMDYGYTF. The CDR3 nucleotides read TGTGCCAGCAGCTCGAAAGGGGTGATGGACTATGGCTACACCTTC. Together with reference TRBV11-2 and TRBJ1-2, the CDR3 gives the full variable domain: EAGVAQSPRYKIIEKRQSVAFWCNPISGHATLYWYQQILGQGPKLLIQFQNNGVVDDSQLPKDRFSAERLKGVDSTLKIQPAKLEDSAVYLCASSSKGVMDYGYTFGSGTRLTVV.

This rearrangement joins TRBV5-4 to TRBJ1-2; perhaps TRBD1 as D (6 bases). V lost 0 bases and J lost 5, with 17 bases in between. This CDR3 has 16 residues. Per the germline V gene, CDR1 is SGHNT and CDR2 is YYREEE (reference sequence). CDR3 nucleotides: TGTGCCAGCAGCTTGGGAGGGGCGGGGGCGCAGTATGGCTACACCTTC. Amino acids: CASSLGGAGAQYGYTF.

This rearrangement joins TRBV6-5 to TRBJ2-1; D gene uncertain. Germline V gene data show CDR1 as MNHEY and CDR2 as SVGAGI. CDR3 length equals 15 residues. V lost 7 bases and J lost 0, with 13 bases in between. The CDR3 region is CASTSSPSSYNEQFF. For the CDR3, the DNA is TGTGCCAGCACCTCAAGCCCGAGCTCCTACAATGAGCAGTTCTTC.

This chain joins TRBV2 and TRBJ1-1, with TRBD1 matching over 8 bases. The CDR3 covers 13 residues. Germline V gives CDR1 SNHLY, CDR2 FYNNEI. The V segment lost 7 bases and the J segment 4 bases; nucleotides outside the gene matches: 5. This chain's CDR3 is CASKSTGVTEAFF. The CDR3 DNA reads TGTGCCAGCAAATCGACAGGGGTCACTGAAGCTTTCTTT.

This chain uses TRBV30 with TRBJ2-1; D possibly corresponds to TRBD2 (5 bases). Germline CDR1 and CDR2: GTSNPN and SVGIG (reference sequence). CDR3 length: 16 residues. Trimming left V 1 base short and J 1 base short, with 14 bases between. Here the CDR3 DNA reads TGTGCCTGGAGTGGAATCTTCGGCGGGTCCTACAATGAGCAGTTCTTC. It is translated as CAWSGIFGGSYNEQFF.

V and J are TRBV5-1 and TRBJ2-7, with TRBD1 identical over 8 bases. V lost 0 bases, J lost 3 bases, and 5 bases stayed unmatched. Germline V gene data show CDR1 as SGHRS and CDR2 as YFSETQ. This CDR3 spans 15 amino acids. CDR3 residues: CASSLGGTGLYEQYF. The CDR3 region has the DNA TGCGCCAGCAGCTTGGGGGGGACAGGCCTCTACGAGCAGTACTTC.